This T cell receptor beta chain comes out of a study of T cell changes during pregnancy in multiple sclerosis. The CDR3 covers 17 residues. In germline, CDR1 is LGHNA, CDR2 YSLEER. Trimming removed 4 bases from V and 1 base from J; junction bases left unmatched: 7. Some clones are missing from TCRdb's copy, which holds only in-frame ones; the method was immunoSEQ multiplex PCR. The profile shows about 47,000 clones, about 92% of them singletons. V usage is TRBV4-3 and J usage is TRBJ2-6; 7 nucleotides align to TRBD1. Sample: peripheral blood, taken in the second trimester of pregnancy. The clonotype originates from a female donor with multiple sclerosis, enrolled in a pregnancy study. This chain's CDR3 is CASSPDRAISGANVLTF. CDR3 nucleotides: TGCGCCAGCAGCCCCGACAGGGCCATTTCTGGGGCCAACGTCCTGACTTTC.